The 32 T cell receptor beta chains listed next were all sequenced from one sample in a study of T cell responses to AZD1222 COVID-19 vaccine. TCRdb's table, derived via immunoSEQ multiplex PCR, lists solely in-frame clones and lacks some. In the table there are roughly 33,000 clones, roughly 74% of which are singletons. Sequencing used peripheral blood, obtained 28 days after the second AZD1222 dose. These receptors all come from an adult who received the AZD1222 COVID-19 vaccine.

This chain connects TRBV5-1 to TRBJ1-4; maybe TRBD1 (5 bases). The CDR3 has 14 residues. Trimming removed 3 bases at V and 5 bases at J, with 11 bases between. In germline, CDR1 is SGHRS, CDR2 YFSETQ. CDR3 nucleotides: TGCGCCAGCAGCTCGACAGTAACCAATGAAAAACTGTTTTTT. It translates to CASSSTVTNEKLFF.

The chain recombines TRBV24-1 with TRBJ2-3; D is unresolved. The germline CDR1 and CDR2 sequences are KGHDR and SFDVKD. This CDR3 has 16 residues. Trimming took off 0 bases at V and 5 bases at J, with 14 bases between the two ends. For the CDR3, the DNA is TGTGCCACCAGTGATTTGGACCCCTCAAACGTAGATACGCAGTATTTT. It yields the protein CATSDLDPSNVDTQYF.

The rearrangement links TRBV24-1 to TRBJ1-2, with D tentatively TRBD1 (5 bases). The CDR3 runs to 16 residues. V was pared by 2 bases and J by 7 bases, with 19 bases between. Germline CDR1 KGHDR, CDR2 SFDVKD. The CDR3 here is CATSDSGTAGGGGYTF. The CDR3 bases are TGTGCCACCAGTGATTCCGGGACGGCCGGTGGGGGTGGCTACACCTTC.

CDR3 in DNA: TGTGCCTGGAGTGTACTGGGCACAACTAATGAAAAACTGTTTTTT. This sequence encodes CAWSVLGTTNEKLFF. The chain is built from TRBV30 and TRBJ1-4; D ambiguous. CDR1 is GTSNPN, CDR2 SVGIG, per germline (reference sequence). Between the trimmed V and J ends, which lost 0 bases and 0 bases, there was a span of 8 bases. The CDR3 totals 15 residues.

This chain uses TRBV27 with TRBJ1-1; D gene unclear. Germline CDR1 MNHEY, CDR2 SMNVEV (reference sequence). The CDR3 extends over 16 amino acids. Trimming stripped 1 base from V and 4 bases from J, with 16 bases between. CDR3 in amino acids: CASSLFTVRTSTEAFF. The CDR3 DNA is TGTGCCAGCAGTTTATTTACGGTCAGAACTAGCACTGAAGCTTTCTTT.

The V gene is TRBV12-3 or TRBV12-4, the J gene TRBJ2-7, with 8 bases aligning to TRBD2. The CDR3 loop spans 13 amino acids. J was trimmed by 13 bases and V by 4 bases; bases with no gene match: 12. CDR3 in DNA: TGTGCCAGCAGTTCTGGGGCTAGCGGGCGACCTTACGTC. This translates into CASSSGASGRPYV.

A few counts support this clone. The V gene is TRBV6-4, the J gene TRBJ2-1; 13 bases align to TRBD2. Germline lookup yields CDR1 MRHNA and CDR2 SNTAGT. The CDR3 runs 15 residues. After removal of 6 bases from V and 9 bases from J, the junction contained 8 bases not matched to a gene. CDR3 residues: CASSGLAGEVSEQFF. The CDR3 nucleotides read TGTGCCAGCAGCGGACTAGCGGGAGAAGTGAGTGAGCAGTTCTTC.

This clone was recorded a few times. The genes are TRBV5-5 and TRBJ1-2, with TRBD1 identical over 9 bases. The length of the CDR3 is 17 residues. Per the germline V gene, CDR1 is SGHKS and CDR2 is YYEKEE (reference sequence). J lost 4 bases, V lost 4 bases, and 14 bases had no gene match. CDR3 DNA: TGTGCCAGCAGCCTCCGGGACAGGGCATTACTTGGCTATGGCTACACCTTC. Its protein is CASSLRDRALLGYGYTF. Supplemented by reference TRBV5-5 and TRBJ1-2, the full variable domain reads DAGVTQSPTHLIKTRGQQVTLRCSPISGHKSVSWYQQVLGQGPQFIFQYYEKEERGRGNFPDRFSARQFPNYSSELNVNALLLGDSALYLCASSLRDRALLGYGYTFGSGTRLTVV.

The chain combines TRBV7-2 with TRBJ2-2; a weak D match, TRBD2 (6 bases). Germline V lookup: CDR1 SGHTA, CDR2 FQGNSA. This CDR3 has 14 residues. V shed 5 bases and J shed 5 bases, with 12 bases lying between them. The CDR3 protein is CASSQGLTTGELFF. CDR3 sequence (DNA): TGTGCCAGCAGCCAAGGACTAACGACCGGGGAGCTGTTTTTT.

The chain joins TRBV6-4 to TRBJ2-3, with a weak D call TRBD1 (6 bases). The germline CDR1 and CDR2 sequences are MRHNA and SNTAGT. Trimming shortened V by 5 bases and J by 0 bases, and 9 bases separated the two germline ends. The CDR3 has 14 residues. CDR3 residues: CASSPGQSTDTQYF. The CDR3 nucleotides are TGTGCCAGCAGTCCGGGACAAAGCACAGATACGCAGTATTTT.

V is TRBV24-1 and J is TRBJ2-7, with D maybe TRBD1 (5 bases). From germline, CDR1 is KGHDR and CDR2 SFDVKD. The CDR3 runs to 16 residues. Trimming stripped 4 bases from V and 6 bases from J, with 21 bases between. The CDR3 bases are TGTGCCACCAGTGAACACCAAACTACCCAGGGCGCCGAGCAGTACTTC. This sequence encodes CATSEHQTTQGAEQYF.

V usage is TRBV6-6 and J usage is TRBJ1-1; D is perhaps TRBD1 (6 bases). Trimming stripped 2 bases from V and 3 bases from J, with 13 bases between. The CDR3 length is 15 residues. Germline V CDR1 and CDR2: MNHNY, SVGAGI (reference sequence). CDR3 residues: CASSYRGIEDTEAFF. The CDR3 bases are TGTGCCAGCAGTTACAGGGGGATAGAGGACACTGAAGCTTTCTTT.

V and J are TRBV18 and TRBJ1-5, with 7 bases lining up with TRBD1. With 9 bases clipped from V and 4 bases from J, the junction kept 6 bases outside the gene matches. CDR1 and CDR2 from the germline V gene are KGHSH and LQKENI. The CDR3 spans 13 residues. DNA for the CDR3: TGTGCCAGTAAGGGGACAGAGAATCAGCCCCAGCATTTT. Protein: CASKGTENQPQHF.

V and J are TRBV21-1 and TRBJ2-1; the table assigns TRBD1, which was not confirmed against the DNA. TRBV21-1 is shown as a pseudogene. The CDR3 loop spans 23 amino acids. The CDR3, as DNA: TGTGCCAGCAGCAAAGAGATACAAAACCTCGAACAGGGGGCGTCGAGGGCCTACAATGAGCAGTTCTTC. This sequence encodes CASSKEIQNLEQGASRAYNEQFF.

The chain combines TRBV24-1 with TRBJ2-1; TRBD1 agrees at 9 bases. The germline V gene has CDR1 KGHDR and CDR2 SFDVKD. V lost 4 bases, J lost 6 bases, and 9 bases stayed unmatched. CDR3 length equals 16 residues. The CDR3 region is CATSDPGQGSPNEQFF. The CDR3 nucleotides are TGTGCCACCAGTGACCCCGGACAGGGGTCCCCCAATGAGCAGTTCTTC.

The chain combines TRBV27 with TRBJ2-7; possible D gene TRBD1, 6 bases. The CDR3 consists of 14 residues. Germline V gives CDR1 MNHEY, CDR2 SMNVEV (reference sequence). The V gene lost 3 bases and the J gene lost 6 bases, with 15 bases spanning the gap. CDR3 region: CASSFVGALGEQYF. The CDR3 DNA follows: TGTGCCAGCAGTTTCGTGGGGGCCCTCGGCGAGCAGTACTTC.

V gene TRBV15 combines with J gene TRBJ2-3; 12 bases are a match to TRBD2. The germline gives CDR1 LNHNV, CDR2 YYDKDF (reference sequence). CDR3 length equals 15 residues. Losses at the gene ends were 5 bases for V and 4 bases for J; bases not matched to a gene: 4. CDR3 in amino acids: CATSSTSGSADTQYF. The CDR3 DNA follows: TGTGCCACCAGCTCGACTAGCGGGAGTGCAGATACGCAGTATTTT. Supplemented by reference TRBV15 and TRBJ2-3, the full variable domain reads DAMVIQNPRYQVTQFGKPVTLSCSQTLNHNVMYWYQQKSSQAPKLLFHYYDKDFNNEADTPDNFQSRRPNTSFCFLDIRSPGLGDTAMYLCATSSTSGSADTQYFGPGTRLTVL.

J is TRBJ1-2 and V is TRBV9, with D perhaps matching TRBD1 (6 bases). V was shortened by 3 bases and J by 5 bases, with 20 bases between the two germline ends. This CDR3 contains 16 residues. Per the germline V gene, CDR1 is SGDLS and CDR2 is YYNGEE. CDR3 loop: CASSAGRPGQRYGYTF. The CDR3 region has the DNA TGTGCCAGCAGCGCGGGGCGACCGGGACAACGGTATGGCTACACCTTC.

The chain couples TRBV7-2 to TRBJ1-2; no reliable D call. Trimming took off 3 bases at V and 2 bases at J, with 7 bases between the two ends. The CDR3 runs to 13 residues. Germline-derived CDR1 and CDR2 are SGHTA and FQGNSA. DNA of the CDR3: TGTGCCAGCAGCTTCTCGGGGAACTATGGCTACACCTTC. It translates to CASSFSGNYGYTF.

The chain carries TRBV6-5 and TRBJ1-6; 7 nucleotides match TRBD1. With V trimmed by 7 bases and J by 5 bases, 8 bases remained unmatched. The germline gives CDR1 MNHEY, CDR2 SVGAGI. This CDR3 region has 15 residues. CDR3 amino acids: CASIGYRGDNSPLHF. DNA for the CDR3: TGTGCCAGCATCGGATACAGGGGCGATAATTCACCCCTCCACTTT.

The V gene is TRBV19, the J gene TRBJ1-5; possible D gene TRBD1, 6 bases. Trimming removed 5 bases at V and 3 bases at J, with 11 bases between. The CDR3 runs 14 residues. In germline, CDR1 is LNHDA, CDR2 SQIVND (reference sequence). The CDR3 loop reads CASSAHRANQPQHF. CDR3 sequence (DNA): TGTGCCAGTAGTGCCCACAGGGCCAATCAGCCCCAGCATTTT.

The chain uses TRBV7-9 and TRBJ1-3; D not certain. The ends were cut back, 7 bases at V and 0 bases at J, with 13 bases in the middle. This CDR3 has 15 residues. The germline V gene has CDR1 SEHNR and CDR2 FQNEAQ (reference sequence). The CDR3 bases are TGTGCCAGCAATCTGGGCATAAACTCTGGAAACACCATATATTTT. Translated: CASNLGINSGNTIYF. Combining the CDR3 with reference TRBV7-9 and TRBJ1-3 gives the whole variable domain DTGVSQNPRHKITKRGQNVTFRCDPISEHNRLYWYRQTLGQGPEFLTYFQNEAQLEKSRLLSDRFSAERPKGSFSTLEIQRTEQGDSAMYLCASNLGINSGNTIYFGEGSWLTVV.

CDR3: CASNPAGADTQYF. The CDR3 nucleotides are TGTGCCAGTAATCCAGCGGGGGCAGATACGCAGTATTTT. V gene TRBV19 combines with J gene TRBJ2-3, with 8 bases aligning to TRBD2. V lost 7 bases to trimming and J lost 4 bases; unmatched junction nucleotides: 4. Germline V gene data show CDR1 as LNHDA and CDR2 as SQIVND (reference sequence). The CDR3 is made up of 13 amino acids. Looking up the rest from reference TRBV19 and TRBJ2-3 gives the full variable domain: DGGITQSPKYLFRKEGQNVTLSCEQNLNHDAMYWYRQDPGQGLRLIYYSQIVNDFQKGDIAEGYSVSREKKESFPLTVTSAQKNPTAFYLCASNPAGADTQYFGPGTRLTVL.

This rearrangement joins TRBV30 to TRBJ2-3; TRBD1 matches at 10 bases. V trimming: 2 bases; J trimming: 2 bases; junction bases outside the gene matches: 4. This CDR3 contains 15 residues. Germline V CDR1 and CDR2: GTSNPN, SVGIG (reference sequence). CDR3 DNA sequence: TGTGCCTGGAGTCGCGACAGGGGGCACACAGATACGCAGTATTTT. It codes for CAWSRDRGHTDTQYF.

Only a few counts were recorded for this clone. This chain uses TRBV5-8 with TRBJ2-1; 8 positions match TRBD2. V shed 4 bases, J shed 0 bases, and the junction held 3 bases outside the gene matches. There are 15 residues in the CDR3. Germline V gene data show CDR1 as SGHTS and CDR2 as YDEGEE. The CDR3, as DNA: TGTGCCAGCAGCCTCGGGACTAGCTCCTACAATGAGCAGTTCTTC. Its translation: CASSLGTSSYNEQFF.

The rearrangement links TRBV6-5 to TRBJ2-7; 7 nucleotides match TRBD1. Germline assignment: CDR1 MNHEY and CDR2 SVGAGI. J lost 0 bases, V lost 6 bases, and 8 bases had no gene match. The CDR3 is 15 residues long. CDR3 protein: CASRHPGQSSYEQYF. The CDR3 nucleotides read TGTGCCAGCAGACACCCGGGACAGTCCTCCTACGAGCAGTACTTC.

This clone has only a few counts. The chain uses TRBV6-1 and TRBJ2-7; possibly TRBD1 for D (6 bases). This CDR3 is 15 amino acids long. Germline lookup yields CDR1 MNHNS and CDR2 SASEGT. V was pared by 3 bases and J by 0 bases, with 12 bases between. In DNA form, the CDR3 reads TGTGCCAGCAGTGAGCTGCAGGGGTCCTCCTACGAGCAGTACTTC. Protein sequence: CASSELQGSSYEQYF.

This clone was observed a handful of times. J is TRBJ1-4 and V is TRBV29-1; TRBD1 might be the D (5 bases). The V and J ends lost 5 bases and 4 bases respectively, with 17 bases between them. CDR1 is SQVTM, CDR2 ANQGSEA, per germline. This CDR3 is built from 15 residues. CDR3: CSVLEGLTNNEKLFF. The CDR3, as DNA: TGCAGCGTTCTTGAGGGGCTGACCAATAATGAAAAACTGTTTTTT. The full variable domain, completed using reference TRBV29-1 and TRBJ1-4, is SAVISQKPSRDICQRGTSLTIQCQVDSQVTMMFWYRQQPGQSLTLIATANQGSEATYESGFVIDKFPISRPNLTFSTLTVSNMSPEDSSIYLCSVLEGLTNNEKLFFGSGTQLSVL.

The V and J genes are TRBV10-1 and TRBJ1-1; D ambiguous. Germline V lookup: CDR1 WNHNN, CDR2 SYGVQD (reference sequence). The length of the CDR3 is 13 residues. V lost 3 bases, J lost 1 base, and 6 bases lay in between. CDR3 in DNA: TGCGCCAGCAGTGAACAATGGAACACTGAAGCTTTCTTT. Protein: CASSEQWNTEAFF.

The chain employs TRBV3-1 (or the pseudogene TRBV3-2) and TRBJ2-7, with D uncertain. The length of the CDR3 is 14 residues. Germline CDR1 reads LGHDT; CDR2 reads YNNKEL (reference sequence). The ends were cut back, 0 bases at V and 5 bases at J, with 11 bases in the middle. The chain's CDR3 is CASSQDPRSNEQYF. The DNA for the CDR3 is TGTGCCAGCAGCCAAGATCCCAGGTCGAACGAGCAGTACTTC.

The CDR3 protein is CASSSSGRNTEAFF. The CDR3 nucleotides are TGTGCCAGCAGCTCGTCAGGACGGAACACTGAAGCTTTCTTT. The rearrangement links TRBV7-3 to TRBJ1-1; D is ambiguous. This CDR3 region has 14 residues. Trimming took 4 bases from V and 1 from J, leaving 10 bases between them. CDR1 and CDR2 (germline): SGHTA, FQGTGA. The full variable domain, its missing parts supplied by reference TRBV7-3 and TRBJ1-1, is GAGVSQTPSNKVTEKGKYVELRCDPISGHTALYWYRQSLGQGPEFLIYFQGTGAADDSGLPNDRFFAVRPEGSVSTLKIQRTERGDSAVYLCASSSSGRNTEAFFGQGTRLTVV.

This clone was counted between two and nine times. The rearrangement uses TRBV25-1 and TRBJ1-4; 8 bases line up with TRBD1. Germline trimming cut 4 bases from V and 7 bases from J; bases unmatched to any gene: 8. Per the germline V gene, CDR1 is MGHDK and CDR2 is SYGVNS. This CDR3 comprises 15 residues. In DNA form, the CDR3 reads TGTGCCAGCAGTGCGGGTGGGACAGGTGGTGAAAAACTGTTTTTT. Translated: CASSAGGTGGEKLFF.